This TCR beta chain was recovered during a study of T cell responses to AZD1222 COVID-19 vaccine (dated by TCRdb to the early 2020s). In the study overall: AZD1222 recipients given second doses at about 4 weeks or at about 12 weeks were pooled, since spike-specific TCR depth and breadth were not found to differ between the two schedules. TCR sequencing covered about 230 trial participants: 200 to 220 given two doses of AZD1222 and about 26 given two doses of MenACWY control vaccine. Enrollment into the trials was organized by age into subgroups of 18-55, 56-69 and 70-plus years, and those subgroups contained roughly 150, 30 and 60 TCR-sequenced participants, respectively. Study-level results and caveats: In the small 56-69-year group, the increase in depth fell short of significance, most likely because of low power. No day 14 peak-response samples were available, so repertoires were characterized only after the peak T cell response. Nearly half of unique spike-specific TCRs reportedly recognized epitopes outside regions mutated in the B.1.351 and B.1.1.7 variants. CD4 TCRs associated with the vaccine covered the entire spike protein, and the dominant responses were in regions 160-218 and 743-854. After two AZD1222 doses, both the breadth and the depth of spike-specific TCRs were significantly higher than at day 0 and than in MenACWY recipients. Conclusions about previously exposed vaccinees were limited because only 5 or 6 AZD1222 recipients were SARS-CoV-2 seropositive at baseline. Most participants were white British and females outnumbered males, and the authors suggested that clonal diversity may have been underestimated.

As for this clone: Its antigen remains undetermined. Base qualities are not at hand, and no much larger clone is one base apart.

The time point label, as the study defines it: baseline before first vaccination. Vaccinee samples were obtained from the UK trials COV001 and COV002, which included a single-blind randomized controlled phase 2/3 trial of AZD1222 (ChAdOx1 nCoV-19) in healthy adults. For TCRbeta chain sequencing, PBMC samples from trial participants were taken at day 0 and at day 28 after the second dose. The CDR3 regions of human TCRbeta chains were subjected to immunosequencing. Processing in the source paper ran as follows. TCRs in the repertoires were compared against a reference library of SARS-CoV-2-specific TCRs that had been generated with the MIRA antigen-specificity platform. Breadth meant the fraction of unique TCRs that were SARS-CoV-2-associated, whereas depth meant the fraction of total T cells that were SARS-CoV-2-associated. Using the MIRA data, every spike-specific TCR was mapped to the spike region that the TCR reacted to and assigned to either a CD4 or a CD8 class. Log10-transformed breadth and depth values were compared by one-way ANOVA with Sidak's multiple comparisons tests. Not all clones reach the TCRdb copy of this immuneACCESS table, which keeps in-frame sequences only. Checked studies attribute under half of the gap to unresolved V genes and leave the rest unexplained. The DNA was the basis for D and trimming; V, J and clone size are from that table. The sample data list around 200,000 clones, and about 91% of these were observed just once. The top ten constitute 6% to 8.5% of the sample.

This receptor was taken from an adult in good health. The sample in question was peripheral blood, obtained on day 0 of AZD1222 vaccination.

Read as DNA, the sequence is TGTGCCAGCAGCCACGACAGGGAAAATTCACCCCTCCACTTT. Its protein is CASSHDRENSPLHF. In this chain, TRBV5-6 is recombined with TRBJ1-6, with 7 bases in between that match TRBD1. Reading from cysteine to phenylalanine, the CDR3 counts 14 amino acids. Of the read, only the CDR3 DNA is kept; its 42 bases are in frame from base 1. Compared with germline, V lacks 4 bases and J lacks 7 bases; bases without a gene match: 5. Sequences SGHDT (CDR1) and YYEEEE (CDR2) are obtained from the germline V gene.